This T cell receptor beta chain was sequenced in a study of T-cell memory formation after mild COVID-19. Each CDR3 protein is one row after TCRdb ran MiXCR on the 5' RACE reads. The table lists fewer than 650,000 distinct CDR3 sequences, 17% of them singletons. Study-wide results and caveats: Among contracting clones, CD4+ were mainly CM/EM and CD8+ enriched in EMRA. While clones contracting from day 15 to 85 were balanced between CD4 and CD8, later expanders leaned CD4+. Researchers found some responding clones in pre-infection memory, a sign that cross-reactive memory joined.

On this clonotype itself: No antigen is known for it.

The CDR3 runs to 19 residues. CDR1 is MNHEY and CDR2 is SMNVEV in the germline V gene (reference sequence). The V gene end was trimmed by 7 bases and the J gene end by 7 bases; junction bases not matched to a gene: 16. Specimen: PBMCs or a T cell subset sorted from them (not recorded which). This TCR was sampled from an adult woman who had mild COVID-19 (a few samples of this study predate the infection). Cell type and time point are not known. The rearrangement uses TRBV27 and TRBJ2-1; 16 bases line up with TRBD2. The CDR3 DNA is TGTGCCAGCACCCCCGACGGATGGGGGACTAGCGGGAGGGGGAATGAGCAGTTCTTC. It yields the protein CASTPDGWGTSGRGNEQFF.